This TCR beta chain came from a study of memory CD4+ T cells and cytomegalovirus serostatus. Study outcomes and limitations: CMV serostatus prediction reached median AUC approximately 0.95, or 0.91 with US-trained model.

The CDR3 consists of 14 residues. V lost 2 bases to trimming and J lost 1 base, with 8 bases between them. Germline V CDR1 and CDR2: KGHSH, LQKENI. Generated by immunoSEQ multiplex PCR, the TCRdb table keeps only in-frame clones and is missing some. Altogether about 27,000 clones are present, roughly 76% being singletons, with the ten largest covering approximately 1%. On this clone: Its antigen is still unknown.

The sort gate was single viable CD3+CD4+CD8-CD45RO+ cells for memory CD4+ T cells. The receptor's source is an adult in good health and CMV-seronegative. The chain links TRBV18 to TRBJ1-1, with D possibly being TRBD1 (5 bases). Sequenced input: memory CD4+ T cells from blood. For the CDR3, the DNA is TGTGCCAGCTCACCAAGTGGACAGAACACTGAAGCTTTCTTT. It is translated as CASSPSGQNTEAFF.